Listed here are 22 T cell receptor beta chains from one sample, sequenced in a study of blood T cells in healthy people across ages. The second PCR ran about 6 to 12 cycles with a sample-barcoded 5' primer and J-beta primers. Each CDR3 protein is one row after TCRdb ran MiXCR on the 5' RACE reads. There are about 650,000 distinct CDR3 sequences in the sample; about a third occur only once, and 15% lies in the top ten. The material sequenced was blood. The source of these receptors is a woman of 80 years or more in good health.

As for this clonotype: A read error may be the cause here, since a much bigger clone is one base away. V is TRBV29-1 and J is TRBJ2-7; the D gene could be TRBD1 or TRBD2 (7 bases each). V dropped 5 bases and J dropped 1 base, with 15 bases sitting between them. The CDR3 is made up of 14 amino acids. The germline CDR1 and CDR2 sequences are SQVTM and ANQGSEA. CDR3 sequence reads: CSVLRGDRSYEQYF. The DNA of the CDR3 is TGCAGCGTTCTACGGGGGGACAGATCCTACGAGCAGTACTTC.

This clonotype was counted many times. This chain uses TRBV2 with TRBJ2-4, with TRBD1 identical over 7 bases. CDR1 is SNHLY and CDR2 is FYNNEI in the germline V gene. The CDR3 sequence is 15 residues long. V lost 6 bases to trimming and J lost 1 base; unmatched junction nucleotides: 6. Written as DNA, the CDR3 is TGTGCCAGCAGCCGCGAGACAGGGGCCAAAAACATTCAGTACTTC. Its protein is CASSRETGAKNIQYF.

V gene TRBV6-1 combines with J gene TRBJ2-1, with D possibly matching TRBD1 (6 bases). The CDR3 loop spans 14 amino acids. The V end was cut by 6 bases, the J end by 4 bases, with 13 bases between. From germline, CDR1 is MNHNS and CDR2 SASEGT. The CDR3 sequence is CASRDSDSYNEQFF. The CDR3 region has the DNA TGTGCCAGCAGGGACTCGGACAGTTACAATGAGCAGTTCTTC.

This clonotype was counted many times. The CDR3 DNA follows: TGTGCCAGCAGCCCCTTGGGCAGCTCCCAAGAGACCCAGTACTTC. This sequence encodes CASSPLGSSQETQYF. This chain joins TRBV7-9 and TRBJ2-5; D is unresolved. The CDR3 is 15 residues long. Germline CDR1 reads SEHNR; CDR2 reads FQNEAQ (reference sequence). Deletions cut 5 bases from V and 1 base from J, with 14 bases between.

This rearrangement joins TRBV29-1 to TRBJ1-1; 8 positions match TRBD1. CDR1 is SQVTM, CDR2 ANQGSEA, per germline. V lost 7 bases, J lost 5 bases, and 12 bases stayed unmatched. The CDR3 length is 14 residues. CDR3 sequence (DNA): TGCAGCGCCCGAAAAGACAGGGGACTAACTGAAGCTTTCTTT. Its protein product is CSARKDRGLTEAFF.

The rearrangement joins TRBV15 to TRBJ1-1; no firm D call. Trimming shortened V by 0 bases and J by 4 bases, and 9 bases separated the two germline ends. The germline V gene has CDR1 LNHNV and CDR2 YYDKDF (reference sequence). The CDR3 consists of 14 residues. Here the CDR3 reads CATSRDLSVTEAFF. In DNA form, the CDR3 reads TGTGCCACCAGCAGAGATTTATCGGTCACTGAAGCTTTCTTT. Full variable domain (missing parts from reference TRBV15 and TRBJ1-1): DAMVIQNPRYQVTQFGKPVTLSCSQTLNHNVMYWYQQKSSQAPKLLFHYYDKDFNNEADTPDNFQSRRPNTSFCFLDIRSPGLGDTAMYLCATSRDLSVTEAFFGQGTRLTVV.

The chain joins TRBV28 to TRBJ1-4; 11 nucleotides align to TRBD1. CDR1 MDHEN and CDR2 SYDVKM come from the germline V gene. Trimming cost V 6 bases and J 7 bases; bases outside gene matches: 4. The CDR3 length is 14 residues. The chain's CDR3 is CASSGQGASEKLFF. The CDR3 DNA reads as TGTGCCAGCAGCGGACAGGGGGCGAGTGAAAAACTGTTTTTT. The variable domain in full, completed from reference TRBV28 and TRBJ1-4, reads DVKVTQSSRYLVKRTGEKVFLECVQDMDHENMFWYRQDPGLGLRLIYFSYDVKMKEKGDIPEGYSVSREKKERFSLILESASTNQTSMYLCASSGQGASEKLFFGSGTQLSVL.

The chain uses TRBV4-2 and TRBJ2-7; no clear D gene. The CDR3 contains 13 residues. The V gene lost 0 bases and the J gene lost 3 bases, with 6 bases spanning the gap. CDR1 is LGHNA and CDR2 is YNFKEQ in the germline V gene. The CDR3 DNA follows: TGTGCCAGCAGCCAAGATTACTACTACGAGCAGTACTTC. Protein: CASSQDYYYEQYF.

This clonotype was found many times. J is TRBJ2-1 and V is TRBV4-1; 9 bases are a match to TRBD2. Germline CDR1 and CDR2: MGHRA and YSYEKL. The CDR3 is made up of 16 amino acids. Losses at the gene ends were 0 bases for V and 9 bases for J; bases not matched to a gene: 9. CDR3 sequence: CASSQDESGGLPEQFF. DNA of the CDR3: TGCGCCAGCAGCCAAGATGAAAGCGGGGGGTTGCCTGAGCAGTTCTTC.

The chain carries TRBV5-1 and TRBJ2-1; maybe TRBD2 (6 bases). Germline V gene sequence: CDR1 SGHRS, CDR2 YFSETQ. The CDR3 contains 16 residues. V lost 4 bases to trimming and J lost 6 bases, with 20 bases between them. The CDR3 DNA reads as TGCGCCAGCAGCGATCGGGGGACTCCCTCCGGCAATGAGCAGTTCTTC. Encoded protein: CASSDRGTPSGNEQFF.

Points on this clonotype: One end of the junction fails to match germline, which may point to a read error. CDR3 coding DNA: TGTACCACCAGCAGAGCGGTTGGCATCTCTGAAGGCCAGCCCCAGCATTTT. The encoded protein is CTTSRAVGISEGQPQHF. The chain couples TRBV15 to TRBJ1-5; D gene ambiguous. The CDR3 covers 17 residues. Germline CDR1 LNHNV, CDR2 YYDKDF (reference sequence).

Details on this clonotype: Germline and junction disagree at one end, which may indicate a read error. The chain is built from TRBV4-3 and TRBJ1-2; D is unclear. Germline V gene data show CDR1 as LGHNA and CDR2 as YSLEER. The CDR3 sequence is 13 residues long. The CDR3 reads CASSQDVGPDGAF. The CDR3 DNA follows: TGCGCCAGCAGCCAAGATGTTGGTCCGGACGGAGCCTTC.

The sample holds many counts of this clonotype. The chain joins TRBV7-9 to TRBJ2-7; D is unresolved. Germline values: CDR1 SEHNR, CDR2 FQNEAQ (reference sequence). V was shortened by 2 bases and J by 2 bases, with 10 bases between the two germline ends. The CDR3 loop spans 14 amino acids. In DNA, the CDR3 is TGTGCCAGCAGCTTACCCAGGACCCCCTACGAGCAGTACTTC. Translation gives CASSLPRTPYEQYF.

With respect to this clonotype: This may come from a read error, since a much larger clone is one base off. The CDR3 protein is CASSTLAGGLLESQYF. The CDR3 DNA reads as TGTGCCAGCAGCACCCTAGCGGGGGGGCTTCTGGAGTCCCAGTACTTC. V gene TRBV9 combines with J gene TRBJ2-5, with 12 nucleotides matching TRBD2. The V gene end was trimmed by 4 bases and the J gene end by 9 bases; junction bases not matched to a gene: 13. The CDR3 has 16 residues. Germline V lookup: CDR1 SGDLS, CDR2 YYNGEE.

Comments on this clonotype: One base away lies a much larger clone, so this may be a sequencing read error. J is TRBJ2-1 and V is TRBV2; TRBD2 might be the D (6 bases). Germline values: CDR1 SNHLY, CDR2 FYNNEI. CDR3 size: 15 residues. CDR3 sequence: CASCPVLASYNEQCF. The CDR3, as DNA: TGTGCCAGCTGCCCGGTTCTAGCGTCCTACAATGAGCAGTGCTTC.

This clonotype showed up just a few times. The J gene is TRBJ2-2, the V gene TRBV28; the match to TRBD1 covers 7 bases. The CDR3 is 15 residues long. CDR1 MDHEN and CDR2 SYDVKM come from the germline V gene. The junction had 8 bases not matched to a gene; V was cut back by 4 bases and J by 6 bases. The CDR3 loop is CASSSSGTVAGELFF. In nucleotides, the CDR3 is TGTGCCAGCAGTTCCTCCGGGACAGTGGCCGGGGAGCTGTTTTTT.

V is TRBV15 and J is TRBJ1-2; 11 bases line up with TRBD1. The CDR3 consists of 15 residues. The ends lost 2 bases at V and 7 bases at J; junction bases unmatched: 6. Germline-derived CDR1 and CDR2 are LNHNV and YYDKDF (reference sequence). The CDR3 DNA follows: TGTGCCACCAGCAGAAGGGACAGGGGGTGGAGTGGCTACACCTTC. Its translation: CATSRRDRGWSGYTF.

This clonotype was counted only a few times. The rearrangement uses TRBV20-1 and TRBJ1-6, with 9 bases matching TRBD1. Germline trimming cut 0 bases from V and 9 bases from J; bases unmatched to any gene: 9. CDR1 DFQATT and CDR2 SNEGSKA come from the germline V gene (reference sequence). The CDR3 runs 16 residues. In nucleotides, the CDR3 is TGCAGTGCTAGAGAAAACACAGGGGGCCTAAGTTCACCCCTCCACTTT. This translates into CSARENTGGLSSPLHF.

This clonotype has at least ten counts. The junction does not match germline at one end; this may be a read error. The CDR3 spells CASSLSSRSGTGSYEQYF. The CDR3 DNA reads TGTGCCAGCAGTCTATCAAGCCGGTCCGGGACAGGCTCCTACGAGCAGTACTTC. The genes are TRBV27 and TRBJ2-7, with 8 bases aligning to TRBD1. CDR1 and CDR2 (germline): MNHEY, SMNVEV (reference sequence). This CDR3 has 18 amino acids.

The CDR3 spells CASSLGLDRVKREQFF. The CDR3 coding sequence is TGTGCCAGCAGCTTAGGTCTGGACAGGGTAAAAAGGGAGCAGTTCTTC. The chain combines TRBV7-2 with TRBJ2-1; 8 bases line up with TRBD1. Germline loops: CDR1 SGHTA, CDR2 FQGNSA. There are 16 residues in the CDR3. Losses at the gene ends were 1 base for V and 10 bases for J; bases not matched to a gene: 12.

This clonotype was seen many times. The chain combines TRBV7-2 with TRBJ1-2; D not resolved. Germline lookup yields CDR1 SGHTA and CDR2 FQGNSA. The CDR3 is 15 amino acids. V gave up 5 bases and J gave up 4 bases, with 17 bases separating them. CDR3 protein: CASSLTILFRYGYTF. In DNA form, the CDR3 reads TGTGCCAGCAGCCTAACGATCTTATTTCGCTATGGCTACACCTTC.

This clonotype appeared a few times. The chain links TRBV15 to TRBJ1-5; a possible D gene is TRBD1 (5 bases). The CDR3 loop spans 17 amino acids. The V and J ends lost 5 bases and 2 bases respectively, with 19 bases between them. Per the germline V gene, CDR1 is LNHNV and CDR2 is YYDKDF (reference sequence). The CDR3 sequence is CATSVGGPGGGNQPQHF. CDR3 bases: TGTGCCACCAGCGTTGGCGGGCCCGGGGGTGGCAATCAGCCCCAGCATTTT.